This T cell receptor beta chain comes out of a study of T cell responses to AZD1222 COVID-19 vaccine. The data were produced by immunoSEQ multiplex PCR, yet TCRdb's version contains in-frame clones alone and is incomplete. The sample has about 110,000 clones, roughly 86% seen once. Trimming took off 1 base at V and 2 bases at J, with 18 bases between the two ends. Germline-derived CDR1 and CDR2 are SGHKS and YYEKEE (reference sequence). The CDR3 is made up of 18 amino acids. This chain links TRBV5-5 with TRBJ1-4; D is ambiguous. This clonotype was sampled from an adult in good health. The sample consisted of peripheral blood, taken on day 0 of AZD1222 vaccination. This CDR3 is CASSLSLQAVLTNEKLFF. The CDR3 bases are TGTGCCAGCAGCTTGAGCCTCCAGGCAGTCTTGACTAATGAAAAACTGTTTTTT.